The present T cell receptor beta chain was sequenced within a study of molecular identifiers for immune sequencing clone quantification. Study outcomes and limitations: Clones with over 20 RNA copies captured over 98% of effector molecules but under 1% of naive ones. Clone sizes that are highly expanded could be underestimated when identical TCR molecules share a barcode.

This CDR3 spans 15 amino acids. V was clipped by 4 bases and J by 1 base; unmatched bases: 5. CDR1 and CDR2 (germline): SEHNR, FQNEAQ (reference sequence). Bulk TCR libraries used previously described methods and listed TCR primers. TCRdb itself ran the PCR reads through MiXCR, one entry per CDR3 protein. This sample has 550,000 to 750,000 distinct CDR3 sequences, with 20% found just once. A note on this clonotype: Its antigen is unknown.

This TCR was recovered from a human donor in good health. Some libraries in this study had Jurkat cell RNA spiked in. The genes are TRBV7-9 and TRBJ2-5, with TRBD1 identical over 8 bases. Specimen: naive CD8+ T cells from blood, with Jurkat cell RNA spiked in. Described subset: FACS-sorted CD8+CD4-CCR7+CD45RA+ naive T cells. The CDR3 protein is CASSSNTGGQETQYF. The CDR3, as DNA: TGTGCCAGCAGCTCCAACACAGGGGGCCAAGAGACCCAGTACTTC.